The entry below describes one T cell receptor (beta chain). No antigen is known for it. TCRdb called the 5' RACE reads again in MiXCR, with one record for every CDR3 protein. The data hold around 300,000 distinct CDR3 sequences, with roughly 8% observed a single time. The data are from a study of T-cell memory formation after mild COVID-19. Whole-study results and caveats: Memory sampled before infection contained some responding clones, suggesting cross-reactive memory joined.

CDR3 length: 16 residues. Deletions cut 7 bases from V and 4 bases from J, with 20 bases between. The germline gives CDR1 DFQATT, CDR2 SNEGSKA (reference sequence). This chain connects TRBV20-1 to TRBJ1-6; the D gene is possibly TRBD1 (5 bases). Sequences were obtained from PBMCs or a T cell subset sorted from them (not recorded which). The sequence derives from a man aged 18 to 29 who had mild COVID-19 (a few samples of this study predate the infection). Cell type and time point are not known. The CDR3 region has the DNA TGCAGTGTATCCACGGGATGGGGGGGGTATAATTCACCCCTCCACTTT. The encoded protein is CSVSTGWGGYNSPLHF.